This T cell receptor beta chain came from a study of graft-versus-host responses after intestinal transplantation. About the research overall: Recipients underwent multivisceral, liver-intestinal, or isolated intestinal transplants. After anti-thymocyte globulin induction, recipients took tacrolimus and steroids for 2 to 3 years. The study's findings and limits: Among recipient marrow samples, GvH clones were found; some appeared first in ileum or blood.

Sequenced by immunoSEQ multiplex PCR; TCRdb stores in-frame clones only, minus some. The table has around 100,000 clones, roughly 87% seen once. With respect to this clone: Antigen specificity is unknown.

The V gene lost 4 bases and the J gene lost 9 bases, with 14 bases spanning the gap. The CDR3 has 14 amino acids. Looked up from germline, CDR1 is SGHDT and CDR2 is YYEEEE. The V gene is TRBV5-6, the J gene TRBJ1-6; D remains unclear. Here the sequenced sample was unstimulated CD4+ T cells sorted from spleen or lymph node cells, taken before transplant. The TCR sequence derives from a human donor who was the organ donor for an intestinal transplant. The CDR3 DNA follows: TGTGCCAGCAGCCCCCACCCGGACTCTTCACCCCTCCACTTT. The encoded protein is CASSPHPDSSPLHF.